This T cell receptor beta chain was documented in a study of blood T cell repertoires in COVID-19. Individuals aged about 18 to 89 years were recruited from approximately 22 US areas. Participant-given clinical history determined each cohort assignment. Donors of Cohort 3 who recovered were those that had two negative PCRs, clearance, or symptom resolution. The authors' processing: The authors estimated nucleated cell counts from reference gene primer amplification. Libraries were prepared by immunoSEQ multiplex PCR; TCRdb keeps only in-frame clonotypes and omits some of them. The D gene and trimming were derived from the DNA, and the V and J assignments and clone size from that table. This sample carries around 250,000 clones, 85% to 90% of them seen once, and the ten largest clones take roughly 1.6%. Sequences were obtained from PBMCs or T cells enriched from blood (not recorded which). This TCR derives from a woman aged 45-65 years who had recovered from COVID-19.

DNA of the CDR3: TGTGCCAGCAGCTTCGGTGACTACGAGCAGTACTTC. Its translation: CASSFGDYEQYF. V gene TRBV7-9 combines with J gene TRBJ2-7, with unresolved D. The V end was cut by 3 bases, the J end by 3 bases, with 6 bases between. This CDR3 spans 12 amino acids. Germline CDR1 is SEHNR and CDR2 is FQNEAQ (reference sequence). The entire variable domain, with the rest obtained from reference TRBV7-9 and TRBJ2-7, is as follows: DTGVSQNPRHKITKRGQNVTFRCDPISEHNRLYWYRQTLGQGPEFLTYFQNEAQLEKSRLLSDRFSAERPKGSFSTLEIQRTEQGDSAMYLCASSFGDYEQYFGPGTRLTVT.